The clone carrying this TCR beta chain was seen ten or more times. The antigen is unknown. At one boundary the junction diverges from the germline segment, which might be a read error. For TCR beta, libraries came from iRepertoire HTBI primers and Arm-PCR of CDR3 regions. TCRdb processed the multiplex PCR reads anew with MiXCR; each CDR3 protein has one entry. The top ten hold roughly 10% of the sample, which has 200,000 to 250,000 distinct CDR3 sequences, approximately 18% seen once. The data were obtained in a study of regulatory T cells in long-lasting Graves disease. Time point defined: newly diagnosed GD, antithyroid drugs for less than 3 months. PBMC RNA was the source of the TCR library. The study's findings and limits: Persistent Graves' patients had lower TCR diversity than newly diagnosed ones.

These records were also assigned to another study, of T cells in Graves' hyperthyroidism and ophthalmopathy.

This clonotype originated in a woman aged 30 to 39 with Graves disease. This material consisted of peripheral blood mononuclear cells (PBMCs), taken at new diagnosis, from a patient treated with antithyroid drugs.

The CDR3 loop reads CASSLEGGFRSPLHF. CDR3 in DNA: TGCGCCAGCAGCTTGGAAGGGGGATTTAGGTCACCCCTCCACTTT. V and J are TRBV7-9 and TRBJ1-6; the D gene is possibly TRBD1 (6 bases). Germline lookup yields CDR1 SEHNR and CDR2 FQNEAQ (reference sequence). There are 15 residues in the CDR3.